These T cell receptor beta chains were read from a single sample in a study of cytomegalovirus exposure and HLA in healthy donors. Method: immunoSEQ multiplex PCR; TCRdb's copy keeps in-frame clones and lacks some. The sample shows around 76,000 clones, and roughly 0.9% sits with its ten largest clones. The sequenced sample was PBMCs. Receptors were obtained from a boy aged 5-17 years in good health and CMV-seronegative. The CDR3 runs from the conserved cysteine through the conserved F or W. D genes are given only for firm matches.

>15|TRBJ2-5|TRBV19|NA
CASSILGRVRETQYF
TGTGCCAGTAGTATTTTGGGCAGGGTACGAGAGACCCAGTACTTC
>14|TRBJ2-1|TRBV7-2|TRBD2
CASSLGPGGDEQFF
TGTGCCAGCAGCTTAGGACCGGGGGGAGATGAGCAGTTCTTC
>15|TRBJ2-3|TRBV18|NA
CASSLGVQRTDTQYF
TGTGCCAGCTCACTCGGGGTTCAACGCACAGATACGCAGTATTTT
>12|TRBJ2-7|TRBV7-2|NA
CASSFATYEQYF
TGTGCCAGCAGCTTCGCGACCTACGAGCAGTACTTC
>13|TRBJ1-1|TRBV13|TRBD1
CASSTGGVTEAFF
TGTGCCAGCAGCACAGGGGGTGTCACTGAAGCTTTCTTT
>15|TRBJ2-7|TRBV6-5|NA
CASSLRQDQTYEQYF
TGTGCCAGCAGTCTCCGACAGGACCAGACTTACGAGCAGTACTTC
>16|TRBJ1-6|TRBV11-2|NA
CASSLVGSVGNSPLHF
TGTGCCAGCAGCTTAGTAGGGAGTGTCGGTAATTCACCCCTCCACTTT
>15|TRBJ1-1|TRBV9|NA
CASSDSGEANTEAFF
TGTGCCAGCAGCGACAGCGGGGAGGCGAACACTGAAGCTTTCTTT
>16|TRBJ2-3|TRBV6-1|TRBD1
CASSQGQGISTDTQYF
TGTGCCAGCAGTCAAGGACAGGGGATTAGCACAGATACGCAGTATTTT
>18|TRBJ2-3|TRBV19|NA
CASSGRLAEGGHTDTQYF
TGTGCCAGTAGTGGGAGGCTAGCGGAAGGGGGGCACACAGATACGCAGTATTTT
>17|TRBJ2-1|TRBV19|NA
CASSIDYAAGSMNEQFF
TGTGCCAGTAGTATAGACTACGCGGCGGGGTCAATGAATGAGCAGTTCTTC
>15|TRBJ2-6|TRBV28|NA
CASSLTGTGANVLTF
TGTGCCAGCAGCCTTACAGGGACTGGGGCCAACGTCCTGACTTTC
>15|TRBJ1-1|TRBV7-9|NA
CASSADRWMNTEAFF
TGTGCCAGCAGCGCAGACAGATGGATGAACACTGAAGCTTTCTTT
>15|TRBJ1-5|TRBV19|TRBD1
CASLPTGDSNQPQHF
TGTGCCAGTCTCCCCACAGGGGATAGCAATCAGCCCCAGCATTTT
>16|TRBJ1-1|TRBV4-1|NA
CASSQDRGKAHTEAFF
TGCGCCAGCAGCCAAGATCGGGGAAAAGCCCACACTGAAGCTTTCTTT
>12|TRBJ2-7|TRBV4-1|NA
CASSPTLGEQYF
TGCGCCAGCAGCCCTACCCTCGGCGAGCAGTACTTC
>13|TRBJ1-3|TRBV4-1|NA
CASSPREGNTIYF
TGCGCCAGCAGCCCACGCGAGGGAAACACCATATATTTT
>14|TRBJ2-7|TRBV18|NA
CASSMDRAAYEQYF
TGTGCCAGCTCCATGGACAGAGCAGCTTACGAGCAGTACTTC
>15|TRBJ1-1|TRBV5-1|NA
CASSLEVGPVTEAFF
TGCGCCAGCAGCCTGGAGGTGGGGCCTGTCACTGAAGCTTTCTTT
>12|TRBJ1-4|TRBV30|TRBD1
CACSGQVGRLFF
TGTGCCTGTTCGGGACAGGTCGGACGGCTGTTTTTT
>13|TRBJ1-5|TRBV6-5|NA
CASSYDGREPQHF
TGTGCCAGCAGTTACGATGGGAGGGAGCCCCAGCATTTT
>13|TRBJ2-1|TRBV9|TRBD2
CASSSSGYNEQFF
TGTGCCAGCAGCTCTAGCGGCTACAATGAGCAGTTCTTC
>15|TRBJ2-7|TRBV18|TRBD1
CASSPRQGWDYEQYF
TGTGCCAGCTCACCACGACAGGGATGGGACTACGAGCAGTACTTC
>15|TRBJ2-3|TRBV19|TRBD2
CASSLGLAETPPQYF
TGTGCCAGTAGTCTTGGACTAGCGGAGACTCCGCCGCAGTATTTT
>16|TRBJ2-1|TRBV5-1|TRBD2
CASSAPLAGKEYEQFF
TGCGCCAGCAGCGCACCACTAGCGGGAAAAGAATATGAGCAGTTCTTC
>12|TRBJ1-5|TRBV10-3|NA
CAISQGNQPQHF
TGTGCCATCAGTCAGGGGAATCAGCCCCAGCATTTT
>14|TRBJ2-7|TRBV5-6|NA
CASSTGTYAYEQYF
TGTGCCAGCAGCACCGGGACATATGCCTACGAGCAGTACTTC
>14|TRBJ2-7|TRBV19|TRBD1
CASSRDREVDEQYF
TGTGCCAGTAGCAGGGACAGGGAAGTCGACGAGCAGTACTTC
>14|TRBJ1-6|TRBV7-3|TRBD1
CASSFDRANSPLHF
TGTGCCAGCAGCTTTGACAGGGCTAATTCACCCCTCCACTTT
>18|TRBJ1-5|TRBV18|TRBD1
CASSNTGTGGISNQPQHF
TGTGCCAGCTCAAACACCGGGACAGGGGGTATCAGCAATCAGCCCCAGCATTTT
>12|TRBJ2-7|TRBV10-3|NA
CAISEIQGRQYF
TGTGCCATCAGTGAAATCCAAGGGAGGCAGTACTTC
>12|TRBJ2-2|TRBV10-3|NA
CAIRPSAGELFF
TGTGCCATCAGACCTAGCGCCGGGGAGCTGTTTTTT
>17|TRBJ2-7|TRBV7-2|TRBD2
CASSLGFVSGSSDEQYF
TGTGCCAGCAGCTTAGGTTTTGTGAGCGGGAGTAGCGACGAGCAGTACTTC
>14|TRBJ2-2|TRBV9|TRBD1
CASSGQGIRGELFF
TGTGCCAGCAGCGGACAGGGGATTCGGGGGGAGCTGTTTTTT
>14|TRBJ1-5|TRBV6-1|TRBD1
CASSLGQANQPQHF
TGTGCCAGCAGTTTGGGACAGGCGAATCAGCCCCAGCATTTT
>18|TRBJ2-6|TRBV11-2|TRBD1
CASSLVVGQPLGANVLTF
TGTGCCAGCAGCTTAGTAGTGGGACAGCCTCTAGGTGCCAACGTCCTGACTTTC
>13|TRBJ1-1|TRBV10-3|NA
CAITETANTEAFF
TGTGCCATCACCGAGACAGCGAACACTGAAGCTTTCTTT
>14|TRBJ2-5|TRBV5-1|NA
CASSLFEGGETQYF
TGCGCCAGCAGCTTGTTCGAGGGAGGAGAGACCCAGTACTTC
>15|TRBJ1-4|TRBV15|NA
CATSPAGGEVEKLFF
TGTGCCACCAGCCCAGCGGGGGGGGAAGTCGAAAAACTGTTTTTT
>14|TRBJ1-4|TRBV5-1|NA
CASSFGGQGEKLFF
TGCGCCAGCAGCTTCGGGGGGCAGGGTGAAAAACTGTTTTTT
>14|TRBJ1-5|TRBV2|NA
CASSELGRGQPQHF
TGTGCCAGCAGTGAATTAGGTAGGGGTCAGCCCCAGCATTTT
>13|TRBJ1-1|TRBV27|NA
CASRDQGYTEAFF
TGTGCCAGCAGGGATCAGGGCTACACTGAAGCTTTCTTT
>17|TRBJ2-5|TRBV7-6|TRBD2
CASSRTSGGLYQETQYF
TGTGCCAGCAGTCGGACTAGCGGGGGCCTGTACCAAGAGACCCAGTACTTC
>15|TRBJ1-5|TRBV6-5|TRBD1
CASSPGTGTNQPQHF
TGTGCCAGCAGTCCTGGGACAGGGACCAATCAGCCCCAGCATTTT
>14|TRBJ2-7|TRBV5-5|NA
CASSSGLDHYEQYF
TGTGCCAGCAGCTCGGGACTGGATCATTACGAGCAGTACTTC
>16|TRBJ2-2|TRBV7-3|TRBD1
CASSLTRRGRTGELFF
TGTGCCAGCAGCTTAACACGCAGGGGGCGGACCGGGGAGCTGTTTTTT
>13|TRBJ1-1|TRBV6-1|NA
CASRAGINTEAFF
TGTGCCAGCAGAGCGGGCATCAACACTGAAGCTTTCTTT